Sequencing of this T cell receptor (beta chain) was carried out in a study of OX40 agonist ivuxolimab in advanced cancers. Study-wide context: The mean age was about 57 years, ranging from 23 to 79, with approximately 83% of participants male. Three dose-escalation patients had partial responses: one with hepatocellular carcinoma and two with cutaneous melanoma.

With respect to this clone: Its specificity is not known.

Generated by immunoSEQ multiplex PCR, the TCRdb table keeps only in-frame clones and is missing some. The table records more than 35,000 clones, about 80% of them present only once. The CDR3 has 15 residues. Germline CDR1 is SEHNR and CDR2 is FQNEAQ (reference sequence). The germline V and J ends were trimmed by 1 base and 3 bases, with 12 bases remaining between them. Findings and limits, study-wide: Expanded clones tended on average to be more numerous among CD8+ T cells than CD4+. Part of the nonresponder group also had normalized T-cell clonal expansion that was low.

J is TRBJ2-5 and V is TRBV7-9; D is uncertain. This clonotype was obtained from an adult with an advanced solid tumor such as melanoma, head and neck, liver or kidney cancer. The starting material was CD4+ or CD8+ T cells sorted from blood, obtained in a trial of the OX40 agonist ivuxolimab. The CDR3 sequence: CASSLGRGLEETQYF. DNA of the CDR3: TGTGCCAGCAGCTTAGGGCGTGGGCTTGAAGAGACCCAGTACTTC.